This T cell receptor (beta chain) was found in a study of blood T cell repertoires in COVID-19. Study-level information: COVID-19 samples, acute and convalescent, were from the United States, Italy and Spain.

The CDR3 covers 14 residues. V was shortened by 2 bases and J by 4 bases, with 12 bases between the two germline ends. Germline assignment: CDR1 MNHEY and CDR2 SVGAGI. Libraries were prepared by immunoSEQ multiplex PCR; TCRdb keeps only in-frame clonotypes and omits some of them. The repertoire holds 300,000 to 450,000 clones, with 88% as singletons. The specimen sequenced was PBMCs or T cells enriched from blood (not recorded which). The receptor comes from a woman younger than 30 who had recovered from COVID-19. The chain couples TRBV6-5 to TRBJ2-7; D is perhaps TRBD1 (6 bases). The CDR3 protein is CASSYHRDKYEQYF. CDR3 DNA sequence: TGTGCCAGCAGTTACCACAGGGACAAGTACGAGCAGTACTTC.